The 32 T cell receptor beta chains listed next were all sequenced from one sample in a study of T-cell reconstitution after alpha-beta-depleted transplantation in children (dated by TCRdb to 2016 to 2017). The protocol used for the library was PCR. Sequenced using an Illumina HiSeq 2500. TCR library preparation used molecular barcoding, with unique molecular identifiers applied to normalize quantification of the TCRbeta repertoire. The public reads were reprocessed in TCRdb via fastp at Q25 and MiXCR, keeping in-frame beta chains. One record per CDR3 amino acid sequence lists the most common genes and DNA. In this sample the table shows about 460,000 distinct CDR3 sequences, roughly 11% of which occur a single time. Clones ranked in the top ten supply less than 15% of the sample. Read against the paper, the sample's treatment or condition label means: allogeneic hematopoietic cell transplantation with graft depleted of TCRalphabeta T cells and CD19 B cells.

The sequenced sample was PBMCs, mostly from graft donor cells, obtained 180 days after TCRalphabeta/CD19-depleted stem cell transplant. The receptors stem from a female patient aged 2-10 years who had a stem cell transplant for aplastic anemia, so the T cells may come from the graft donor.

This clonotype was counted a few times. The rearrangement links TRBV24-1 to TRBJ2-3; 9 bases are shared with TRBD1. In germline, CDR1 is KGHDR, CDR2 SFDVKD. CDR3 size: 17 residues. The trim removed 4 bases at V and 4 bases at J, leaving 11 bases unmatched. CDR3 in DNA: TGTGCCACCAGTGACCCTGTCCCGGGACAGGGCTCAGATACGCAGTATTTT. This gives the protein CATSDPVPGQGSDTQYF.

The V call is TRBV4-2, the J call TRBJ2-3, with TRBD2 matching 8 bases. J was trimmed by 1 base and V by 0 bases; bases with no gene match: 3. Germline CDR1 is LGHNA and CDR2 is YNFKEQ. The CDR3 totals 16 residues. The CDR3 DNA reads TGTGCCAGCAGCCAAGAAGCGGGAGAAGGCACAGATACGCAGTATTTT. As protein: CASSQEAGEGTDTQYF.

The rearrangement joins TRBV18 to TRBJ2-7; D is ambiguous. The CDR3 length is 16 residues. Trimming cost V 8 bases and J 7 bases, with 27 bases left between them. Per germline, CDR1 KGHSH and CDR2 LQKENI. CDR3 sequence (DNA): TGTGCCAGCCCAAATTCTGGAAGGAGTGATTTGATTGAGCAGTACGTC. Protein product: CASPNSGRSDLIEQYV.

The chain recombines TRBV18 with TRBJ2-2; a possible D gene is TRBD2 (6 bases). The CDR3 is 18 amino acids. Germline CDR1 KGHSH, CDR2 LQKENI. The ends were cut back, 3 bases at V and 2 bases at J, with 19 bases in the middle. CDR3 sequence reads: CASSPGGLALSNTGELFF. The CDR3 DNA reads TGTGCCAGCTCACCGGGAGGACTCGCACTAAGCAACACCGGGGAGCTGTTTTTT.

The chain combines TRBV7-6 with TRBJ2-3; TRBD2 agrees at 10 bases. The length of the CDR3 is 17 residues. V lost 5 bases, J lost 2 bases, and 10 bases stayed unmatched. Per germline, CDR1 SGHVS and CDR2 FNYEAQ. The CDR3 region is CASSPRTSGAITDTQYF. CDR3 bases: TGTGCCAGCAGCCCTAGGACTAGCGGAGCCATCACAGATACGCAGTATTTT.

This clonotype was detected ten times or more. The chain has TRBV7-2 and TRBJ2-6, with no clear D. The V end was cut by 6 bases, the J end by 0 bases, with 3 bases between. In germline, CDR1 is SGHTA, CDR2 FQGNSA. CDR3 size: 13 residues. CDR3 residues: CASSFSGANVLTF. The DNA of the CDR3 is TGTGCCAGCAGTTTCTCTGGGGCCAACGTCCTGACTTTC.

The gene calls are TRBV5-4 and TRBJ2-5; either TRBD1 or TRBD2 may fit D (5 bases each). The CDR3 has 15 amino acids. Per the germline V gene, CDR1 is SGHNT and CDR2 is YYREEE (reference sequence). The V end was cut by 4 bases, the J end by 1 base, with 14 bases between. The CDR3 DNA follows: TGTGCCAGCAGCCCACGGGGACGGGGCCAAGAGACCCAGTACTTC. Translation: CASSPRGRGQETQYF.

J is TRBJ2-2 and V is TRBV7-2; TRBD1 agrees at 9 bases. CDR3 length: 17 residues. The V segment lost 6 bases and the J segment 3 bases; nucleotides outside the gene matches: 11. Per the germline V gene, CDR1 is SGHTA and CDR2 is FQGNSA. Written as DNA, the CDR3 is TGTGCCAGCAGACTACACCTGGGACAGGGCTACACCGGGGAGCTGTTTTTT. Translated, it gives CASRLHLGQGYTGELFF.

The chain has TRBV6-1 and TRBJ2-7; D perhaps matches TRBD2 (6 bases). V lost 6 bases, J lost 2 bases, and 17 bases lay in between. The germline V gene has CDR1 MNHNS and CDR2 SASEGT. The CDR3 length is 15 residues. CDR3 nucleotide sequence: TGTGCCAGCAGAACGGGACTCCAAGGGGCCTACGAGCAGTACTTC. Translation gives CASRTGLQGAYEQYF.

This clonotype has only a few counts. This sequence joins TRBV20-1 and TRBJ1-1, with D unclear. Trimming took off 5 bases at V and 6 bases at J, with 13 bases between the two ends. The V gene's germline CDR1 is DFQATT and CDR2 SNEGSKA (reference sequence). The CDR3 consists of 12 residues. The CDR3 sequence: CSAPPPGAEAFF. CDR3 nucleotides: TGCAGTGCTCCTCCGCCTGGGGCTGAAGCTTTCTTT.

The chain carries TRBV4-1 and TRBJ2-7; the match to TRBD1 covers 8 bases. The germline V gene encodes CDR1 MGHRA and CDR2 YSYEKL. V lost 3 bases, J lost 7 bases, and 5 bases stayed unmatched. The CDR3 length is 13 residues. The CDR3 spells CASSHGTGHEQYV. The CDR3 DNA is TGCGCCAGCAGCCACGGGACAGGACATGAGCAGTACGTC.

This clonotype was seen once. The CDR3 DNA sequence: TGTGCCAGCAGTTTACCCGGGATTAGCAGCCATCGCACAGATACGCAGTATTTT. It translates to CASSLPGISSHRTDTQYF. The chain joins TRBV11-1 to TRBJ2-3, with D possibly TRBD2 on 5 matching bases. V gave up 6 bases and J gave up 1 base, with 23 bases separating them. The CDR3 is 18 residues long. Germline V lookup: CDR1 SGHAT, CDR2 FQDESV (reference sequence).

The sample holds a few counts of this clonotype. V is TRBV4-3 and J is TRBJ1-1; no clear D. Germline V gives CDR1 LGHNA, CDR2 YSLEER. The CDR3 loop spans 14 amino acids. V gave up 4 bases and J gave up 0 bases, with 9 bases separating them. As DNA, the CDR3 is TGCGCCAGCAGCCTCGAGACCCTGAACACTGAAGCTTTCTTT. This gives the protein CASSLETLNTEAFF.

This rearrangement joins TRBV7-8 to TRBJ2-1, with 8 bases aligning to TRBD2. Germline values: CDR1 SGHVS, CDR2 FQNEAQ. The CDR3 is made up of 16 amino acids. After removal of 4 bases from V and 3 bases from J, the junction contained 8 bases not matched to a gene. CDR3: CASSSPPAGDYNEQFF. In DNA, the CDR3 is TGTGCCAGCAGCTCCCCCCCAGCGGGAGACTACAATGAGCAGTTCTTC.

The chain combines TRBV7-2 with TRBJ2-3; D is possibly TRBD1 (6 bases). Trimming stripped 5 bases from V and 9 bases from J, with 12 bases between. The CDR3 totals 12 residues. In germline, CDR1 is SGHTA, CDR2 FQGNSA. CDR3 sequence: CASSLQTGTQYF. The CDR3 DNA sequence: TGTGCCAGCAGCCTACAGACAGGCACGCAGTATTTT. Full variable domain (rest looked up from reference TRBV7-2 and TRBJ2-3): GAGVSQSPSNKVTEKGKDVELRCDPISGHTALYWYRQSLGQGLEFLIYFQGNSAPDKSGLPSDRFSAERTGGSVSTLTIQRTQQEDSAVYLCASSLQTGTQYFGPGTRLTVL.

This clonotype was recorded a few times. The rearrangement links TRBV28 to TRBJ1-5; no definite D call. Trimming removed 4 bases from V and 11 bases from J, with 18 bases in between. There are 14 residues in the CDR3. Germline loops: CDR1 MDHEN, CDR2 SYDVKM. Here the CDR3 reads CASSSVRGPRAQHF. The CDR3 nucleotides are TGTGCCAGCAGTTCTGTGCGGGGTCCTCGGGCCCAGCATTTT.

The table lists this clonotype with many counts. The gene calls are TRBV28 and TRBJ1-6; perhaps TRBD1 as D (5 bases). The CDR3 runs 16 residues. Germline CDR1 is MDHEN and CDR2 is SYDVKM. Trimming pared 6 bases from V and 8 bases from J, leaving 20 bases between. CDR3 sequence: CASSAPSGTPYSPLHF. DNA for the CDR3: TGTGCCAGCAGCGCCCCCTCCGGGACGCCCTATTCACCCCTCCACTTT.

J is TRBJ2-5 and V is TRBV29-1; D possibly corresponds to TRBD2 (6 bases). The length of the CDR3 is 17 residues. CDR1 is SQVTM and CDR2 is ANQGSEA in the germline V gene. Trimming cost V 5 bases and J 5 bases, with 27 bases left between them. CDR3 protein: CSVLKGRGRPEGETQYF. The CDR3 DNA is TGCAGCGTTCTAAAGGGAAGGGGCCGCCCGGAGGGCGAGACCCAGTACTTC.

The chain employs TRBV7-9 and TRBJ2-1; 11 bases fit TRBD2. J was trimmed by 7 bases and V by 4 bases; bases with no gene match: 9. The CDR3 consists of 16 residues. Germline V gene lookup returns CDR1 SEHNR and CDR2 FQNEAQ (reference sequence). Written as DNA, the CDR3 is TGTGCCAGCAGCTCCTTAGCGGGAGGGCCCAAGAATGAGCAGTTCTTC. Encoded protein: CASSSLAGGPKNEQFF.

CDR3 sequence (DNA): TGTGCCAGCAGGGGGGTCGGCTACACCTTC. Amino acid sequence: CASRGVGYTF. The chain has TRBV12-3 or TRBV12-4 and TRBJ1-2, with D perhaps matching TRBD1 (5 bases). The CDR3 loop spans 10 amino acids. The V end lost 6 bases, the J end lost 8 bases, and 7 bases lay between the germline ends.

The chain uses TRBV25-1 and TRBJ2-2; D remains unclear. The CDR3 runs 14 residues. Germline-derived CDR1 and CDR2 are MGHDK and SYGVNS. V dropped 3 bases and J dropped 1 base, with 6 bases sitting between them. The DNA of the CDR3 is TGTGCCAGCAGTGAGGGCAGGAACACCGGGGAGCTGTTTTTT. This translates into CASSEGRNTGELFF.

The chain links TRBV4-3 to TRBJ2-2, with a tentative D call TRBD2 (6 bases). V gave up 2 bases and J gave up 10 bases, with 14 bases separating them. There are 14 residues in the CDR3. Germline-derived CDR1 and CDR2 are LGHNA and YSLEER. The CDR3 reads CASSQWRDFEELFF. In nucleotides, the CDR3 is TGCGCCAGCAGCCAATGGAGGGACTTCGAGGAGCTGTTTTTT.

This clonotype has just a few counts. The rearrangement links TRBV18 to TRBJ2-1; 8 bases agree with TRBD1. V dropped 1 base and J dropped 1; count of bases not matched to a gene: 6. This CDR3 spans 17 amino acids. Germline CDR1 reads KGHSH; CDR2 reads LQKENI. CDR3: CASSPLTGGGSYNEQFF. CDR3 DNA sequence: TGTGCCAGCTCACCACTCACAGGGGGAGGTTCCTACAATGAGCAGTTCTTC.

This clonotype has just a few counts. The chain links TRBV28 to TRBJ2-7; D is possibly TRBD2 (7 bases). Trimming stripped 4 bases from V and 3 bases from J, with 13 bases between. Germline V gene data show CDR1 as MDHEN and CDR2 as SYDVKM. This CDR3 comprises 14 residues. CDR3 sequence: CASSWGGANYEQYF. The DNA for the CDR3 is TGTGCCAGCAGTTGGGGGGGGGCGAACTACGAGCAGTACTTC.

In DNA, the CDR3 is TGTGCCACCAGCAGAGATATTCAGGGCGTTTCTGGGGCCAACGTCCTGACTTTC. It is translated as CATSRDIQGVSGANVLTF. The chain is built from TRBV15 and TRBJ2-6; maybe TRBD1 (5 bases). Trimming took off 0 bases at V and 1 base at J, with 13 bases between the two ends. CDR1 and CDR2 (germline): LNHNV, YYDKDF (reference sequence). This CDR3 is built from 18 residues. Combining the CDR3 with reference TRBV15 and TRBJ2-6 gives the whole variable domain DAMVIQNPRYQVTQFGKPVTLSCSQTLNHNVMYWYQQKSSQAPKLLFHYYDKDFNNEADTPDNFQSRRPNTSFCFLDIRSPGLGDTAMYLCATSRDIQGVSGANVLTFGAGSRLTVL.

The J gene is TRBJ2-1, the V gene TRBV10-3; D is possibly TRBD2 (5 bases). Germline CDR1 ENHRY, CDR2 SYGVKD. V dropped 4 bases and J dropped 3 bases, with 13 bases sitting between them. This CDR3 spans 15 amino acids. CDR3 in amino acids: CAISGSGLHYNEQFF. The CDR3 DNA follows: TGTGCCATCAGTGGATCGGGGTTGCACTACAATGAGCAGTTCTTC.

The CDR3 bases are TGTGCCTGGAGTACGGGGGGTTTCGCCTACGAGCAGTACTTC. Its protein product is CAWSTGGFAYEQYF. This rearrangement joins TRBV30 to TRBJ2-7; TRBD2 agrees at 7 bases. Germline values: CDR1 GTSNPN, CDR2 SVGIG (reference sequence). This CDR3 region has 14 residues. The ends lost 2 bases at V and 2 bases at J; junction bases unmatched: 6. The whole variable domain, remainder taken from reference TRBV30 and TRBJ2-7, is SQTIHQWPATLVQPVGSPLSLECTVEGTSNPNLYWYRQAAGRGLQLLFYSVGIGQISSEVPQNLSASRPQDRQFILSSKKLLLSDSGFYLCAWSTGGFAYEQYFGPGTRLTVT.

This clonotype was detected many times. The chain combines TRBV12-3 or TRBV12-4 with TRBJ2-1, with 9 bases identical to TRBD2. This CDR3 contains 14 residues. The V gene end was trimmed by 4 bases and the J gene end by 10 bases; junction bases not matched to a gene: 8. The CDR3 DNA sequence: TGTGCCAGCAGTTGGGGCCCCAGCGGGAGGGAGCAGTTCTTC. Its translation: CASSWGPSGREQFF.

The rearrangement uses TRBV28 and TRBJ2-3; 13 nucleotides agree with TRBD2. This CDR3 is built from 17 residues. Germline loops: CDR1 MDHEN, CDR2 SYDVKM. V gave up 6 bases and J gave up 3 bases; unmatched junction bases: 9. The CDR3 sequence: CASSLSGLAGVTDTQYF. DNA for the CDR3: TGTGCCAGCAGCCTCTCCGGACTAGCGGGAGTAACAGATACGCAGTATTTT.

The chain is built from TRBV4-2 and TRBJ2-7; no definite D call. Trimming pared 8 bases from V and 4 bases from J, leaving 30 bases between. CDR3 size: 18 residues. Germline V lookup: CDR1 LGHNA, CDR2 YNFKEQ. The CDR3 sequence: CASGPRRLWRFFMYEQYV. In DNA form, the CDR3 reads TGTGCCAGCGGCCCTCGGCGGCTCTGGCGTTTTTTCATGTACGAGCAGTACGTC.

The chain links TRBV19 to TRBJ2-5; D ambiguous. Trimming pared 5 bases from V and 0 bases from J, leaving 7 bases between. Germline CDR1 reads LNHDA; CDR2 reads SQIVND (reference sequence). The CDR3 is made up of 13 amino acids. The chain's CDR3 is CASSATDQETQYF. CDR3 coding DNA: TGTGCCAGTAGTGCGACGGACCAAGAGACCCAGTACTTC.

This clonotype turned up a few times. V usage is TRBV5-1 and J usage is TRBJ1-4, with 8 bases identical to TRBD1. There are 14 residues in the CDR3. Trimming at V came to 4 bases and at J to 8 bases, leaving 7 bases not matched to a gene. Germline V gives CDR1 SGHRS, CDR2 YFSETQ. The CDR3 DNA sequence: TGCGCCAGCAGCGACTGGACAGGGTCCGAAAAACTGTTTTTT. Protein sequence: CASSDWTGSEKLFF.